This T cell receptor beta chain derives from a study of T cells in localized non-small cell lung cancer. Germline loops: CDR1 MNHNS, CDR2 SASEGT. The ends were cut back, 2 bases at V and 5 bases at J, with 19 bases in the middle. The CDR3 spans 16 residues. Method: immunoSEQ multiplex PCR; TCRdb's copy keeps in-frame clones and lacks some. The table has more than 25,000 clones, roughly nine tenths seen once; the top ten hold approximately 5.2%. Concerning this clone itself: What it recognizes is unknown.

The study, taken as a whole, reports: Median around 60 top-100 tumor clones were shared with paired adjacent lung. Because only a single region of the tumor was sequenced, heterogeneity remains possible. Compared with tumor, uninvolved adjacent lung displayed greater T cell clonality, ranking highest overall.

The sequences come from PBMCs, collected before any cancer treatment. The genes are TRBV6-1 and TRBJ2-7; possibly TRBD2 for D (7 bases). The source of this sequence is a man between 40 and 70 years old with stage II lung adenocarcinoma. This chain's CDR3 is CASSEKGGQGRHEQYF. In DNA form, the CDR3 reads TGTGCCAGCAGTGAAAAGGGAGGGCAGGGGAGGCACGAGCAGTACTTC.